This T cell receptor (beta chain) originates from a study of T cells in Graves' hyperthyroidism and ophthalmopathy. The study's findings and limits: Blood held most thyroid clonotypes expanded above 0.001 frequency.

V was shortened by 11 bases and J by 0 bases, with 10 bases between the two germline ends. CDR1 is SNHLY, CDR2 FYNNEI, per germline. The CDR3 loop spans 12 amino acids. This clonotype occurred many times. Its antigen remains unidentified. From RNA transcripts, TCR beta CDR3 regions were amplified. Carried out on the TCR CDR3, a first-round RT-PCR used the HTBI primer set. TCRdb called the multiplex PCR reads again in MiXCR, with one record for every CDR3 protein. The sample lists under 300,000 distinct CDR3 sequences, about an eighth occurring once. This TCR came from a woman in her 30s with Graves' hyperthyroidism that later progressed to Graves' ophthalmopathy. The specimen sequenced was blood. The chain combines TRBV2 with TRBJ1-1; D remains ambiguous. CDR3 sequence: CARWEMNTEAFF. As DNA, the CDR3 is TGTGCCCGGTGGGAGATGAACACTGAAGCTTTCTTT.